The rows below give T cell receptor beta chains drawn from one sample of a study of beta chain features in type 1 diabetes. The assay was immunoSEQ multiplex PCR, and TCRdb's table has in-frame clones only and misses some. The sample has 250,000 to 350,000 clones; around an eighth are singletons. Sequenced material: naive CD4+ T cells from blood. The receptors derive from a man aged 25-45 years with type 1 diabetes. Both conserved end residues are part of each CDR3. Each record gives: V gene, CDR3 length, CDR3 protein.

v_call: TRBV28; cdr3_length: 14; cdr3_aa: CASRTGGSNYGYTF
v_call: TRBV7-3; cdr3_length: 12; cdr3_aa: CASSLTGDGYTF
v_call: TRBV5-1; cdr3_length: 12; cdr3_aa: CASGTGTVEQYF
v_call: TRBV7-2; cdr3_length: 14; cdr3_aa: CASSRGTGLYEQYF
v_call: TRBV21-1; cdr3_length: 16; cdr3_aa: CASSIPGTASYNEQFF
v_call: TRBV7-3; cdr3_length: 14; cdr3_aa: CASSFAGKRETQYF
v_call: TRBV5-8; cdr3_length: 16; cdr3_aa: CASSRRAGALSETQYF
v_call: TRBV7-2; cdr3_length: 14; cdr3_aa: CASSLGLNTGELFF
v_call: TRBV18; cdr3_length: 15; cdr3_aa: CASSPMDRGGQPQHF
v_call: TRBV7-2; cdr3_length: 15; cdr3_aa: CASSLGQGPGDTQYF
v_call: TRBV30; cdr3_length: 13; cdr3_aa: CAWSVGLNNEQFF
v_call: TRBV5-1; cdr3_length: 14; cdr3_aa: CASSQGTGGNEQFF
v_call: TRBV29-1; cdr3_length: 13; cdr3_aa: CSVGQGLNTEAFF
v_call: TRBV4-1; cdr3_length: 15; cdr3_aa: CASSLTSGIQETQYF
v_call: TRBV28; cdr3_length: 20; cdr3_aa: CASSNPRGTGFLVAKNIQYF
v_call: TRBV30; cdr3_length: 14; cdr3_aa: CAFGQGLSTDTQYF
v_call: TRBV6-1; cdr3_length: 13; cdr3_aa: CASMTGPNTEAFF
v_call: TRBV5-1; cdr3_length: 13; cdr3_aa: CASREAVNQPQHF
v_call: TRBV19; cdr3_length: 16; cdr3_aa: CASSTSRDKDRNGYTF
v_call: TRBV7-3; cdr3_length: 13; cdr3_aa: CASSYGFQETQYF
v_call: TRBV28; cdr3_length: 15; cdr3_aa: CASRIMEGLNTEAFF